The present T cell receptor (beta chain) was sequenced within a study of CD8 T cells in Susac syndrome. TCR beta sequences were obtained from blood CD8+ and CD4+ T cells. Random hexamers served to reverse transcribe roughly 0.45 to 1 ug RNA. An immunoSEQ multiplex PCR generated amplified TCR beta CDR3 products spanning 54 Vbeta and 13 Jbeta. In TCRdb, the immunoSEQ multiplex PCR reads were re-called with MiXCR into one record per CDR3 protein. This sample carries 250,000 to 300,000 distinct CDR3 sequences, 85% of them seen once, and the ten largest clones take approximately 0.11%. This CDR3 is built from 17 residues. The V segment lost 3 bases and the J segment 3 bases; nucleotides outside the gene matches: 11.

The TCR comes from a human donor with multiple sclerosis. The sequenced sample consisted of CD8+ T cells from PBMCs. The chain has TRBV12-3 or TRBV12-4 and TRBJ1-5; 7 nucleotides agree with TRBD1. This CDR3 reads CASSLGPTGRVNQPQHF. DNA for the CDR3: TGTGCCAGCAGTTTGGGCCCGACAGGGCGAGTCAATCAGCCCCAGCATTTT.